These 21 T cell receptor beta chains were all obtained from the same sample, sequenced in a study of identical twins (dated by TCRdb to 2016 to 2017). The receptor library was made with 5' RACE. For sequencing, an Illumina HiSeq 2000 was employed. The raw public data were reprocessed by TCRdb itself: fastp quality trimming at Q25, MiXCR clonotype calling, in-frame beta chains only. Each CDR3 protein appears once, grouped with its most common genes and DNA. The table for this sample lists hundreds of thousands of distinct CDR3 sequences; 9% to 15% of them were counted only once. The top ten clonotypes cover around 1.5% of the sample. The same specimen was also included in a second study, on yellow fever vaccine responses in identical twins.

The source material was PBMCs. These receptors originate from a woman between 18 and 29 years old in good health.

The J gene is TRBJ2-1, the V gene TRBV20-1; D may match TRBD1 or TRBD2 (5 bases each). CDR3 size: 15 residues. V lost 6 bases and J 8 bases, leaving 23 bases between the germline ends. Per the germline V gene, CDR1 is DFQATT and CDR2 is SNEGSKA (reference sequence). The CDR3 loop reads CSAPRPGPRGDEQFF. The CDR3, as DNA: TGCAGTGCCCCCCGTCCGGGTCCGAGAGGGGATGAGCAGTTCTTC.

This clonotype was seen at least ten times. V gene TRBV12-3 or TRBV12-4 combines with J gene TRBJ2-7; D perhaps matches TRBD2 (5 bases). The ends were cut back, 6 bases at V and 0 bases at J, with 12 bases in the middle. The CDR3 consists of 14 residues. The CDR3 loop reads CASSNPGVSYEQYV. The CDR3 nucleotides read TGTGCCAGCAGCAACCCCGGGGTCTCCTACGAGCAGTACGTC.

This clonotype came up a few times. The chain is built from TRBV12-3 or TRBV12-4 and TRBJ2-3; 12 nucleotides align to TRBD2. The CDR3 sequence is 19 residues long. J gave up 5 bases and V 3 bases, and 15 bases lay outside the gene matches. The CDR3 sequence is CASSFPVTPSGRAGDTQYF. The CDR3 nucleotides are TGTGCCAGCAGTTTTCCTGTGACTCCTAGCGGGAGGGCTGGAGATACGCAGTATTTT.

There are a few counts of this clonotype. The CDR3 region has the DNA TGCAGTGCTAGAGATCATCGTAGAGCAGGGACTAACTATGGCTACACCTTC. This gives the protein CSARDHRRAGTNYGYTF. V and J are TRBV20-1 and TRBJ1-2, with D tentatively TRBD1 (5 bases). Germline V CDR1 and CDR2: DFQATT, SNEGSKA (reference sequence). Trimming stripped 0 bases from V and 0 bases from J, with 17 bases between. This CDR3 has 17 amino acids.

The rearrangement links TRBV29-1 to TRBJ1-4; 7 nucleotides agree with TRBD1. The germline V gene encodes CDR1 SQVTM and CDR2 ANQGSEA. The CDR3 length is 14 residues. Trimming removed 4 bases from V and 5 bases from J; junction bases left unmatched: 7. CDR3 nucleotides: TGCAGCGTTGGAGGGGACAGAGTGAATGAAAAACTGTTTTTT. Translated: CSVGGDRVNEKLFF. Supplemented by reference TRBV29-1 and TRBJ1-4, the full variable domain reads SAVISQKPSRDICQRGTSLTIQCQVDSQVTMMFWYRQQPGQSLTLIATANQGSEATYESGFVIDKFPISRPNLTFSTLTVSNMSPEDSSIYLCSVGGDRVNEKLFFGSGTQLSVL.

The rearrangement uses TRBV2 and TRBJ1-4; D is unresolved. The CDR3 spans 12 residues. The V gene lost 6 bases and the J gene lost 8 bases, with 10 bases spanning the gap. Germline CDR1 SNHLY, CDR2 FYNNEI. The CDR3 DNA follows: TGTGCCAGCAGACGACTTATGGAAAAACTGTTTTTT. Its translation: CASRRLMEKLFF.

The CDR3 coding sequence is TGTGCCAGCAGTTTATCCCGTCTGGGACATCCTAACTATGGCTACACCTTC. Translation gives CASSLSRLGHPNYGYTF. J is TRBJ1-2 and V is TRBV28; perhaps TRBD1 as D (6 bases). The length of the CDR3 is 17 residues. V was cut by 1 base and J by 0 bases, with 15 bases left in between. The germline CDR1 and CDR2 sequences are MDHEN and SYDVKM.

This clonotype appeared a few times. The chain recombines TRBV20-1 with TRBJ2-1; TRBD2 aligns across 7 bases. CDR1 is DFQATT, CDR2 SNEGSKA, per germline (reference sequence). The ends lost 6 bases at V and 2 bases at J; junction bases unmatched: 10. CDR3 length equals 15 residues. The CDR3 protein is CSATPERGTYNEQFF. CDR3 in DNA: TGCAGTGCAACCCCAGAGCGGGGAACCTACAATGAGCAGTTCTTC.

The chain joins TRBV24-1 to TRBJ2-1; 15 bases match TRBD2. CDR3 length: 18 residues. With 0 bases clipped from V and 6 bases from J, the junction kept 5 bases outside the gene matches. The germline V gene has CDR1 KGHDR and CDR2 SFDVKD. CDR3 coding DNA: TGTGCCACCAGTGATTTGCCCACGGGACTAGCGGGAGGCAATGAGCAGTTCTTC. This translates into CATSDLPTGLAGGNEQFF.

This clonotype was observed a few times. The J gene is TRBJ2-6, the V gene TRBV6-1, with D possibly being TRBD2 (6 bases). In germline, CDR1 is MNHNS, CDR2 SASEGT. There are 15 residues in the CDR3. V lost 9 bases, J lost 0 bases, and 12 bases lay in between. CDR3 loop: CASRAEGSGANVLTF. In DNA form, the CDR3 reads TGTGCCAGTCGTGCGGAGGGCTCTGGGGCCAACGTCCTGACTTTC.

This chain links TRBV2 with TRBJ2-1; 7 bases map to TRBD1. The CDR3 runs 12 residues. With 10 bases clipped from V and 7 bases from J, the junction kept 7 bases outside the gene matches. The germline CDR1 and CDR2 sequences are SNHLY and FYNNEI. The CDR3 loop reads CATIPGQNEQFF. CDR3 DNA: TGTGCCACCATCCCGGGACAGAATGAGCAGTTCTTC.

The chain carries TRBV29-1 and TRBJ2-5; D remains ambiguous. V lost 7 bases and J lost 5, with 17 bases in between. CDR1 is SQVTM and CDR2 is ANQGSEA in the germline V gene. This CDR3 is 13 amino acids long. The CDR3 region is CSGQLPNVETQYF. CDR3 nucleotide sequence: TGCAGCGGTCAACTACCGAACGTGGAGACCCAGTACTTC. The full variable domain, in which reference TRBV29-1 and TRBJ2-5 provide the parts outside the CDR3, is SAVISQKPSRDICQRGTSLTIQCQVDSQVTMMFWYRQQPGQSLTLIATANQGSEATYESGFVIDKFPISRPNLTFSTLTVSNMSPEDSSIYLCSGQLPNVETQYFGPGTRLLVL.

This clonotype was counted a few times. This chain joins TRBV28 and TRBJ1-5; TRBD1 might be the D (5 bases). The CDR3 length is 13 residues. The germline V gene encodes CDR1 MDHEN and CDR2 SYDVKM. Trimming took off 7 bases at V and 6 bases at J, with 13 bases between the two ends. In nucleotides, the CDR3 is TGTGCCAGCATCCAGGGACGGGGTCAGCCCCAGCATTTT. This translates into CASIQGRGQPQHF.

There are a few counts of this clonotype. The chain recombines TRBV5-6 with TRBJ2-7; D tentatively reads TRBD1 or TRBD2 (5 bases each). V was pared by 4 bases and J by 5 bases, with 19 bases between. CDR1 and CDR2 from the germline V gene are SGHDT and YYEEEE. The CDR3 runs to 15 residues. The CDR3 region has the DNA TGTGCCAGCAGCCCGCTGCGAGGGGCGAAGGACGAGCAGTACTTC. It translates to CASSPLRGAKDEQYF.

The chain couples TRBV4-1 to TRBJ2-1; 9 nucleotides agree with TRBD2. With V trimmed by 3 bases and J by 0 bases, 9 bases remained unmatched. The CDR3 extends over 18 amino acids. CDR1 is MGHRA, CDR2 YSYEKL, per germline. The CDR3 coding sequence is TGCGCCAGCAGCCACCTCACTAGCGGGTACAGCTCCTACAATGAGCAGTTCTTC. The encoded protein is CASSHLTSGYSSYNEQFF.

This clonotype was counted only a few times. The CDR3 protein is CASRPSGGQHNEQFF. The CDR3 bases are TGTGCCAGCAGACCAAGCGGGGGGCAGCACAATGAGCAGTTCTTC. This chain connects TRBV11-2 to TRBJ2-1; 9 positions match TRBD2. Trimming removed 6 bases from V and 5 bases from J; junction bases left unmatched: 8. This CDR3 region has 15 residues. The germline CDR1 and CDR2 sequences are SGHAT and FQNNGV.

This clonotype has just a few counts. The CDR3 sequence is CASSFNSAYEQYF. CDR3 DNA sequence: TGTGCCAGCAGTTTCAATAGCGCCTACGAGCAGTACTTC. This sequence joins TRBV12-3 or TRBV12-4 and TRBJ2-7; D might be TRBD2 (5 bases). The CDR3 has 13 residues. Trimming pared 3 bases from V and 2 bases from J, leaving 8 bases between.

The rearrangement uses TRBV10-3 and TRBJ2-3; the D gene could be TRBD1 or TRBD2 (6 bases each). Per germline, CDR1 ENHRY and CDR2 SYGVKD. CDR3 length equals 11 residues. Trimming took 11 bases from V and 4 from J, leaving 10 bases between them. CDR3 in DNA: TGTGCCGGAGGGGGTTCAGATACGCAGTATTTT. It translates to CAGGGSDTQYF.

This clonotype was seen only a few times. This rearrangement joins TRBV3-1 to TRBJ2-3, with D unclear. The CDR3 covers 14 residues. CDR1 and CDR2 from the germline V gene are LGHDT and YNNKEL (reference sequence). V lost 4 bases and J lost 3, with 11 bases in between. CDR3 nucleotide sequence: TGTGCCAGCAGCCCTTACCATTCAACAGATACGCAGTATTTT. It codes for CASSPYHSTDTQYF.

Many counts were recorded for this clonotype. The chain couples TRBV15 to TRBJ1-1, with D uncertain. The V gene lost 0 bases and the J gene lost 1 base, with 9 bases spanning the gap. The CDR3 extends over 15 amino acids. CDR1 LNHNV and CDR2 YYDKDF come from the germline V gene (reference sequence). CDR3 coding DNA: TGTGCCACCAGCAGAGATGGATGGGGGAACACTGAAGCTTTCTTT. Amino acid sequence: CATSRDGWGNTEAFF.

This clonotype was counted ten times or more. J is TRBJ2-1 and V is TRBV5-6, with TRBD2 matching 9 bases. The CDR3 runs 16 residues. In germline, CDR1 is SGHDT, CDR2 YYEEEE. V gave up 4 bases and J gave up 6 bases; unmatched junction bases: 11. CDR3 nucleotides: TGTGCCAGCAGCCTATATCGGCCTAGCGGGACCAATGAGCAGTTCTTC. This translates into CASSLYRPSGTNEQFF.